This TCR beta chain came from a study of identical twins. Whole-study results and caveats: There was an excess of low generation probability in the out-of-frame alpha sequences that twins shared.

Comment on this clonotype: Its matching antigen is unknown. The junction departs from the called germline gene at one end, perhaps through a read error.

TCRdb ran MiXCR on the 5' RACE reads and lists one entry per CDR3 protein. Here the sample spans 750,000 to 950,000 distinct CDR3 sequences, around an eighth being singletons. Healthy Caucasians alone served as donors. This sample also belongs to another study, concerning yellow fever vaccine responses in identical twins. That source notes: Twins reportedly mounted vaccine T cell responses that seemed partly convergent, partly personalized.

What was sequenced was PBMCs. This TCR came from a woman under 30 in good health.

CDR3 sequence reads: CASSAPRSGPGGTDTHYF. The CDR3 coding sequence is TGTGCCAGCAGTGCCCCGAGGAGCGGGCCCGGAGGCACAGATACGCATTATTTT. The chain carries TRBV28 and TRBJ2-3; possible D gene TRBD2, 6 bases. In germline, CDR1 is MDHEN, CDR2 SYDVKM. There are 18 residues in the CDR3.